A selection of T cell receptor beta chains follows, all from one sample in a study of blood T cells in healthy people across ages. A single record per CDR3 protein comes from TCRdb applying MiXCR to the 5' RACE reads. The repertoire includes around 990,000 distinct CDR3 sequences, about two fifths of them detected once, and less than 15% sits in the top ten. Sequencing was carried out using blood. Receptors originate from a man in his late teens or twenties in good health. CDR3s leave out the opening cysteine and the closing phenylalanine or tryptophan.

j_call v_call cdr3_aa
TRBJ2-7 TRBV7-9 ASSLGPGEQY
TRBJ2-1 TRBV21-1 ASSKGGRGLSVQQF
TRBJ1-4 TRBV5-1 ASSSGTRATNEKLF
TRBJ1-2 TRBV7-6 AGSLIHHSNYGYT
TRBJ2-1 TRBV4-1 ASSQDQGLGNEQF
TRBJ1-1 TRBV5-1 ASSTGRRGNTEAF
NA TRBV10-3 AIRTGGEQY
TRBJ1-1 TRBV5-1 ASSPSGSSGTEAF
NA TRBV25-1 ARIRGLPAYEQY
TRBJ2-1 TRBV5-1 ASSLASSGGDEQF
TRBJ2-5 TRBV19 ASSIDLSETQY
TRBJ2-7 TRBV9 ASSVVVGDEQY
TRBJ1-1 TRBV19 ASSIDPRVTEAF
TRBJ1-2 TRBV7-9 ASSSLTANYGYT
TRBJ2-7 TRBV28 ASSPLLGGIPHEQY
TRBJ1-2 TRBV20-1 SAGPGHNFYGYT
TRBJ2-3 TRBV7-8 ASSLGFGNTDTQY
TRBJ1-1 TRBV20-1 SARDQNRGGNTEAF
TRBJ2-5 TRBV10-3 AINGGGASETQY
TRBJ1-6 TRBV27 ASSSTWDRVGYNSPLH
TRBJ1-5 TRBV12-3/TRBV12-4 ASSLGQPGQPQH
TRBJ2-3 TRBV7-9 ASSRPPGGGDTQY
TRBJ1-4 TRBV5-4 ASSLNDRSNEKLF
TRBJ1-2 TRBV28 ASSSPDSFSNGYT
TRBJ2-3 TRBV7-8 ASSYGRGLLTDTQY
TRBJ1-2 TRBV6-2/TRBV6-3 ASSRPGGNYGYT
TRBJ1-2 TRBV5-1 ASSLVGDSAGVDGYT
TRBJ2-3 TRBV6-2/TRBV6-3 ASTLLRGEGDTQY
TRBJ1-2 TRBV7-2 ASSTTGQLNYGYT
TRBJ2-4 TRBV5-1 ASSQQVTGEEQY
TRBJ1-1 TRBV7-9 ASRTGESEAF
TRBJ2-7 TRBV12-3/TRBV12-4 ASSHTPGQVNYEQY
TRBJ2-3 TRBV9 ASSVDTGTGVDTQY
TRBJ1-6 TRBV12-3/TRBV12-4 ASRGRRNNSPLH
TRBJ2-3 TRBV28 ASSPAWTSGGRTHTQY
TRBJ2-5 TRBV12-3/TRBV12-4 ASSLAGTSGVWY
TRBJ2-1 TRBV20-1 SAIGEGNEQF
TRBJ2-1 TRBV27 ASSLSATKAEQF
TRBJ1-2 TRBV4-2 ASSQVGGQVPASHGYT
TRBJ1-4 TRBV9 ASSVQGIYDEKLF
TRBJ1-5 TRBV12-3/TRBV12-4 ASSGYPRGNQPQH
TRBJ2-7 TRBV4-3 ASSRNSPRDRAYEQY
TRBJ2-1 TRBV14 ASSPRPGASHLNEQF
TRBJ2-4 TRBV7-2 ASSPHIAKNIQY
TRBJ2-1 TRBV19 ASKMTSRAYNEQF
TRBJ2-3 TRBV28 AHQAGADTQY
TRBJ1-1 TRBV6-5 ASSYSVGQGFHTEAF
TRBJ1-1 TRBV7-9 ASSVVLDTEAF
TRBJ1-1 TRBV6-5 ASSPYRSGMNTEAF
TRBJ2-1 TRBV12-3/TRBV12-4 ASSLGVGTYNEQF
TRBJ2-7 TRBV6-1 ASSGFDRAVSEQY
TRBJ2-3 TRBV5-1 ASSLEGITDTQY
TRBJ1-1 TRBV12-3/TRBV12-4 ASSLQGENTEAF
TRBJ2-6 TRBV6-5 ASSYLLRASGANVLT
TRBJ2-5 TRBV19 ASSIPSRGIKETQY
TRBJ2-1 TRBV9 ASGGGNTYNEQF
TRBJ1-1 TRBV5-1 ASNFGGGTEAF
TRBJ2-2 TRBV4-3 ASSQGERGPGELF
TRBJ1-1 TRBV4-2 ASSGRGVTEAF